These T cell receptor beta chains were read from a single sample in a study of CD8+ T cells in alopecia areata. Generated by immunoSEQ multiplex PCR, the TCRdb table keeps only in-frame clones and is missing some. The data show approximately 150,000 clones, 50% to 65% seen once. Sequenced input: CD4+ T cells sorted from blood. The source is a human donor in good health. Each CDR3 is given with its conserved first and last residue. The D gene is left open where the match is weak. Size is stated for part of the rows, as once, few or many counts, or as a class when the clone is expanded.

.	.	TRBJ2-7	TRBV29-1	TGCAGCGTGGGAGGAGGGGGCTACGAGCAGTACTTC	CSVGGGGYEQYF
.	.	TRBJ1-2	TRBV6-5	TGTGCCAGCAGTACGGACAGTTATGGCTACACCTTC	CASSTDSYGYTF
.	few	TRBJ1-1	TRBV11-2	TGTGCCAGCAGCTTAAAGAGGAACACTGAAGCTTTCTTT	CASSLKRNTEAFF
TRBD2	.	TRBJ2-1	TRBV5-1	TGCGCCAGCAGCTTGGGTACTAGCGGGAGATCGGATGAGCAGTTCTTC	CASSLGTSGRSDEQFF
.	.	TRBJ2-1	TRBV5-1	TGCGCCAGCAGCTTGGTAGTGGGGCCTCTTCCCAATGAGCAGTTCTTC	CASSLVVGPLPNEQFF
.	few	TRBJ2-1	TRBV10-3	TGTGCCGCCAAAGACCCCAACAATGAGCAGTTCTTC	CAAKDPNNEQFF
TRBD2	.	TRBJ2-7	TRBV29-1	TGCAGCGTTGAGGGGACTAGCAACTACGAGCAGTACTTC	CSVEGTSNYEQYF
.	.	TRBJ1-2	TRBV29-1	TGCAGCGCCAGGGAATCTAACTATGGCTACACCTTC	CSARESNYGYTF
.	.	TRBJ2-5	TRBV5-1	TGCGCCAGCACCGTCAGGGACTCGGAGACCCAGTACTTC	CASTVRDSETQYF
.	.	TRBJ2-1	TRBV29-1	TGCAGCGTTGAAGTCCGGCCTTATGAGCAGTTCTTC	CSVEVRPYEQFF
.	.	TRBJ2-1	TRBV4-1	TGCGCCAGCAGCCAAGGTCCCAGATCCTACAATGAGCAGTTCTTC	CASSQGPRSYNEQFF
.	few	TRBJ1-2	TRBV4-1	TGCGCCAGCAGCCAAGAGGGCGGGAGGGGAGGCTACACCTTC	CASSQEGGRGGYTF
.	.	TRBJ2-6	TRBV27	TGTGCCAGCAGTTTACTCGAAGGGGCCAACGTCCTGACTTTC	CASSLLEGANVLTF
.	few	TRBJ2-3	TRBV19	TGTGCCAGTAACCCGCAGTTTGGTCCGCAGTATTTT	CASNPQFGPQYF
.	few	TRBJ2-6	TRBV9	TGTGCCAGCAGCGTAGCTGGGGCCAACGTCCTGACTTTC	CASSVAGANVLTF
.	few	TRBJ2-5	TRBV14	TGTGCCAGCAGCCAAGGCGAATTTCGGGAGACCCAGTACTTC	CASSQGEFRETQYF
.	.	TRBJ2-1	TRBV29-1	TGCAGCTCCTCCCGCATGACCCCCCACAATGAGCAGTTCTTC	CSSSRMTPHNEQFF
TRBD1	.	TRBJ2-1	TRBV4-1	TGCGCCAGCAGCCCCCGACAGGGAACCTACAATGAGCAGTTCTTC	CASSPRQGTYNEQFF
.	.	TRBJ2-7	TRBV4-1	TGCGCCAGCAGCCAAATTCCAGGGAGAGGTAACGAGCAGTACTTC	CASSQIPGRGNEQYF
.	few	TRBJ2-7	TRBV28	TGTGCCAGCAACCTCAGGGGCTCCGTGCAGTACTTC	CASNLRGSVQYF
TRBD2	few	TRBJ2-3	TRBV29-1	TGCAGCGTTCCTAAAGTTGATGGCGGGAGACTAGGTACGCAGTATTTT	CSVPKVDGGRLGTQYF
.	.	TRBJ2-2	TRBV29-1	TGCAGCGTTGATGTATACACCGGGGAGCTGTTTTTT	CSVDVYTGELFF
.	.	TRBJ1-5	TRBV2	TGTGCCAGCAGTGTACAGCATAATCAGCCCCAGCATTTT	CASSVQHNQPQHF
.	few	TRBJ1-1	TRBV9	TGTGCCAGCAGCCCCTCCTTGATGGGAAACACTGAAGCTTTCTTT	CASSPSLMGNTEAFF
.	few	TRBJ2-7	TRBV27	TGTGCCAGCCAGGGCCTCAGCGAGCAGTACTTC	CASQGLSEQYF
TRBD2	few	TRBJ2-1	TRBV7-9	TGTGCCAGCAGTTCGGGACTAGCGGTGGCCTACAATGAGCAGTTCTTC	CASSSGLAVAYNEQFF
.	.	TRBJ2-5	TRBV18	TGTGCCAGCTCACCACTGGCGGAAGAGACCCAGTACTTC	CASSPLAEETQYF
TRBD2	.	TRBJ2-5	TRBV11-2	TGTGCCAGCAGCTCAGGGGGGGGACTAGCGGGAAGAGAGACCCAGTACTTC	CASSSGGGLAGRETQYF
.	.	TRBJ1-1	TRBV29-1	TGCAGCGTTTATACGGCTTTGAACACTGAAGCTTTCTTT	CSVYTALNTEAFF
TRBD1	once	TRBJ1-4	TRBV30	TGTGCCTGGAGTGTTGGGACAGGGAATGAAAAACTGTTTTTT	CAWSVGTGNEKLFF
.	.	TRBJ1-1	TRBV29-1	TGCAGCGTTGCCACAGGGATGAACACTGAAGCTTTCTTT	CSVATGMNTEAFF
.	.	TRBJ2-7	TRBV29-1	TGCAGCGTTGAGGTCCCCGCCGCCGACAGGTACGAGCAGTACTTC	CSVEVPAADRYEQYF
.	.	TRBJ2-2	TRBV15	TGTGCCACCAGCAGGGGAGGAGGGTCCGGGGAGCTGTTTTTT	CATSRGGGSGELFF
TRBD2	few	TRBJ2-5	TRBV4-1	TGCGCCAGCAGCCAACTACTAGCGGGACAAGAGACCCAGTACTTC	CASSQLLAGQETQYF
.	.	TRBJ2-7	TRBV19	TGTGCCAGTTCAGTGGGTGGAGGAGAGCAGTACTTC	CASSVGGGEQYF
TRBD1	few	TRBJ2-5	TRBV29-1	TGCAGCGTTGGGGGACAGCTGGGAGAGACCCAGTACTTC	CSVGGQLGETQYF
.	few	TRBJ1-1	TRBV15	TGTGCCACCAGCAGGGGCGGTCGGAACACTGAAGCTTTCTTT	CATSRGGRNTEAFF
TRBD2	.	TRBJ2-1	TRBV28	TGTGCCAGCAGTTTAACTAGCGTCAATGAGCAGTTCTTC	CASSLTSVNEQFF
.	.	TRBJ1-2	TRBV6-5	TGTGCCAGCAGTTACCTCGGACTCTATGGCTACACCTTC	CASSYLGLYGYTF
.	.	TRBJ2-1	TRBV13	TGTGCCAGCAGCCGCCCCTCTTACCCGGGACGGTCGGGGCATGAGCAGTTCTTC	CASSRPSYPGRSGHEQFF
.	.	TRBJ2-5	TRBV25-1	TGTGCCAGCAGTGGTTTGGAGACCCAGTACTTC	CASSGLETQYF
TRBD1	.	TRBJ2-2	TRBV4-1	TGCGCCAGCAGGCGGACAGGGGGGAACACCGGGGAGCTGTTTTTT	CASRRTGGNTGELFF
.	.	TRBJ1-4	TRBV9	TGTGCCAGCAGTGGGACCCGGCGAGAAAAACTGTTTTTT	CASSGTRREKLFF
TRBD1	.	TRBJ2-7	TRBV27	TGTGCCAGCAGTCAAATGACAGGGGGCTACGAGCAGTACTTC	CASSQMTGGYEQYF
TRBD2	few	TRBJ2-3	TRBV19	TGTGCCAGTAGTATTGGACTAGCGGGAGTTGCCGATACGCAGTATTTT	CASSIGLAGVADTQYF